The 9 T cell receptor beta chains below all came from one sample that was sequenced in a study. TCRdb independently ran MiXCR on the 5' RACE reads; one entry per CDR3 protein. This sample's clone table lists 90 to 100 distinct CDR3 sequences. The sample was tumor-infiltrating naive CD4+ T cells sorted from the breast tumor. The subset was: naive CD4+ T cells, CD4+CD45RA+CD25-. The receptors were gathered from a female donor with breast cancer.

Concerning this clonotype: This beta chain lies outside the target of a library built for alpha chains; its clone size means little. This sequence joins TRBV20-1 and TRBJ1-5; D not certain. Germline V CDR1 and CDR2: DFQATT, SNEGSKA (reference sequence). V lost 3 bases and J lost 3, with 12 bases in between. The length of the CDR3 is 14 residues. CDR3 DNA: TGCAGTGCTAGGGCAGGCAGTCTCAATCAGCCCCAGCATTTT. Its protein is CSARAGSLNQPQHF.

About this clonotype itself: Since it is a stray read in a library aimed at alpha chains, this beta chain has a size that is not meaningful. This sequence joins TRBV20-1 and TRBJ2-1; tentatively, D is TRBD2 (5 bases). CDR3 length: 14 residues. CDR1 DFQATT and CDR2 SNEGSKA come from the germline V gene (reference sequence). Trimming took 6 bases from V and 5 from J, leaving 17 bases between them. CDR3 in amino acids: CSARRRVPDNEQFF. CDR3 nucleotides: TGCAGTGCCCGGCGGCGGGTCCCTGACAATGAGCAGTTCTTC.

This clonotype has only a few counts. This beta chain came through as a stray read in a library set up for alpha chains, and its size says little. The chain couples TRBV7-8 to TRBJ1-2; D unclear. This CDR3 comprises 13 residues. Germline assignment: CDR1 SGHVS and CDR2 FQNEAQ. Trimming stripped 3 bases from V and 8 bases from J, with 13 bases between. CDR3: CASSFVGLKGYTF. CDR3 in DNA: TGTGCCAGCAGCTTTGTAGGGCTGAAAGGCTACACCTTC.

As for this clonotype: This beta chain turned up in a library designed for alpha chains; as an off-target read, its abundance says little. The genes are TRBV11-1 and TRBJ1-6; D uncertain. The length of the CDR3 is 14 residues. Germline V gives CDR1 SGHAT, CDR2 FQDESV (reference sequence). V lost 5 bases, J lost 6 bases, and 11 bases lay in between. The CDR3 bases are TGTGCCAGCAGCCAGGATATCTCTAATTCACCCCTCCACTTT. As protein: CASSQDISNSPLHF.

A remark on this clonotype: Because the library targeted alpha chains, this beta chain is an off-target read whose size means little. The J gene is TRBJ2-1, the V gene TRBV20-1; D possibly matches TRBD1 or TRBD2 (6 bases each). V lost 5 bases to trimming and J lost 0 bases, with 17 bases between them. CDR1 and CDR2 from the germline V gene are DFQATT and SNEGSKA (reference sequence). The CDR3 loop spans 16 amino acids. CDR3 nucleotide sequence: TGCAGTGCTTCACGGGGGCGGGGTGGCTCCTACAATGAGCAGTTCTTC. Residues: CSASRGRGGSYNEQFF.

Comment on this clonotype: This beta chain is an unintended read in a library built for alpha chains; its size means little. CDR3 sequence (DNA): TGTGCCAGCTCAACTAGACAGGGGACCGGCACTGAAGCTTTCTTT. Its protein product is CASSTRQGTGTEAFF. The chain couples TRBV18 to TRBJ1-1; 8 positions agree with TRBD1. Trimming cost V 5 bases and J 4 bases; bases outside gene matches: 9. The CDR3 totals 15 residues. From germline, CDR1 is KGHSH and CDR2 LQKENI.

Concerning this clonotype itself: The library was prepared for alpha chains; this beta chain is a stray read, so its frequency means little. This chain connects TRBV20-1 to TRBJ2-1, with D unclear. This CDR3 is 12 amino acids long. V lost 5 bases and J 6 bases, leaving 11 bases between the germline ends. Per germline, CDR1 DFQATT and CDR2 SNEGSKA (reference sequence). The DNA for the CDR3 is TGCAGTGCTCCGGACCTTCTCAATGAGCAGTTCTTC. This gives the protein CSAPDLLNEQFF.

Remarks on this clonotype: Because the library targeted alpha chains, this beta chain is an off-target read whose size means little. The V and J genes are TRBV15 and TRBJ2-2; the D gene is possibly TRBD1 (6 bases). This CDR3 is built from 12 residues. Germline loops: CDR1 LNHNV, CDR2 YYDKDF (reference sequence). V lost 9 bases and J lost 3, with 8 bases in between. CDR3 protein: CATGGYTGELFF. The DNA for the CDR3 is TGTGCCACAGGGGGTTACACCGGGGAGCTGTTTTTT.

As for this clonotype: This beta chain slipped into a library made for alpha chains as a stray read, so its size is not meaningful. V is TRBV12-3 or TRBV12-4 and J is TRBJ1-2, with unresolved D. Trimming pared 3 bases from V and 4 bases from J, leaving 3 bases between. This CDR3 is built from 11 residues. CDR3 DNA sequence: TGTGCCAGCAGTTTCATCTATGGCTACACCTTC. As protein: CASSFIYGYTF.